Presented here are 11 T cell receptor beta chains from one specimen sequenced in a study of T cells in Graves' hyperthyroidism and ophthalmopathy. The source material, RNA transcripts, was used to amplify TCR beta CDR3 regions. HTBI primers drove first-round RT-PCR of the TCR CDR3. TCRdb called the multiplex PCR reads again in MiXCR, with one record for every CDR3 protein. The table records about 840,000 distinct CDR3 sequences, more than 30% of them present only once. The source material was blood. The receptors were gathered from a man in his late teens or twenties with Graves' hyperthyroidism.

The CDR3 protein is CASSGRGNGELFF. CDR3 DNA sequence: TGTGCCAGCAGTGGCAGGGGGAACGGGGAGCTGTTTTTT. This chain connects TRBV2 to TRBJ2-2; TRBD1 matches 7 bases. Trimming removed 4 bases from V and 7 bases from J; junction bases left unmatched: 3. The length of the CDR3 is 13 residues. Germline V gene lookup returns CDR1 SNHLY and CDR2 FYNNEI.

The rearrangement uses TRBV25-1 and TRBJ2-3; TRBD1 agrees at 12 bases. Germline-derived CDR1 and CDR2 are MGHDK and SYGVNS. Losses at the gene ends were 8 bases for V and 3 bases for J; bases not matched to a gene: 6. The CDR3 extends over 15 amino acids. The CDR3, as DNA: TGTGCCAGCGGAGAGGGACAGGGGGCGACAGATACGCAGTATTTT. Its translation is CASGEGQGATDTQYF.

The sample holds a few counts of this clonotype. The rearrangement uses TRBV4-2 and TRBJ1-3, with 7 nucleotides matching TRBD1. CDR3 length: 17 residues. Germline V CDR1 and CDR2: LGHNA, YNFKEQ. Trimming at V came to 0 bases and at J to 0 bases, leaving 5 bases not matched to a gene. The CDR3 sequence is CASSQDWDSYSGNTIYF. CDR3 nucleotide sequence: TGTGCCAGCAGCCAAGATTGGGACAGCTACTCTGGAAACACCATATATTTT.

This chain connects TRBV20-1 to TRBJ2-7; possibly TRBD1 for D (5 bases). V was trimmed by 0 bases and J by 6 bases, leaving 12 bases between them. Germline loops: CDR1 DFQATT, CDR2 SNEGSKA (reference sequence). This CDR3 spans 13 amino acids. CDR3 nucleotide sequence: TGCAGTGCTAGAGAAAAGACAGTAGGCGAGCAGTACTTC. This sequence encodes CSAREKTVGEQYF.

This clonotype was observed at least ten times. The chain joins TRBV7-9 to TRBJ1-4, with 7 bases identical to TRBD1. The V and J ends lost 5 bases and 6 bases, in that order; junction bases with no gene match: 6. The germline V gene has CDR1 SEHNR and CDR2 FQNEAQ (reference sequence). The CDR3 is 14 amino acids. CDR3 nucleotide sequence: TGTGCCAGCAGCCCCGGGACAGCTCATGAAAAACTGTTTTTT. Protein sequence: CASSPGTAHEKLFF.

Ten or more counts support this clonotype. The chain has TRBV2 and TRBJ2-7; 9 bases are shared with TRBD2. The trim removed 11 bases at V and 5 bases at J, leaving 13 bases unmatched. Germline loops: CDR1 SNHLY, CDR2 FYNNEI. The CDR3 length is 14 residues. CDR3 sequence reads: CARGGASGDHEQYF. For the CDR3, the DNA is TGTGCCCGCGGCGGGGCTAGCGGGGATCACGAGCAGTACTTC.

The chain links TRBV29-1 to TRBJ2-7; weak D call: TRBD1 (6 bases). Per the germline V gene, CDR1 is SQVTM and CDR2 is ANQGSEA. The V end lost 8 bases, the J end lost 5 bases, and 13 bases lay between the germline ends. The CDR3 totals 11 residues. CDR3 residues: CSLQQGHEQYF. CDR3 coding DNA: TGCAGCCTTCAACAGGGCCACGAGCAGTACTTC.

CDR3 amino acids: CASSVPGTGLHYGYTF. For the CDR3, the DNA is TGTGCCAGCAGCGTACCCGGGACAGGGTTGCACTATGGCTACACCTTC. V and J are TRBV25-1 and TRBJ1-2; 9 bases are a match to TRBD1. CDR3 size: 16 residues. Germline V gene sequence: CDR1 MGHDK, CDR2 SYGVNS. V lost 6 bases, J lost 3 bases, and 11 bases stayed unmatched.

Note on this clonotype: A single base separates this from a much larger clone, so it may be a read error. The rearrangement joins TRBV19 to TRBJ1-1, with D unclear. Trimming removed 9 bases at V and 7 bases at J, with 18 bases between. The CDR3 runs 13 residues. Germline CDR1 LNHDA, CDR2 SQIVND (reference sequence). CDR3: CASSGRSTIEAFF. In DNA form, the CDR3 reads TGTGCCAGCAGCGGTAGATCGACCATTGAAGCTTTCTTT.

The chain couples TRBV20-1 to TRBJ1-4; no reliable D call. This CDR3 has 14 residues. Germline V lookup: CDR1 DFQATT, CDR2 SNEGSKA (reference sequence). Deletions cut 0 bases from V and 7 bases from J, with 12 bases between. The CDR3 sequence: CSARDLTESEKLFF. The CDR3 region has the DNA TGCAGTGCTAGAGATTTAACGGAGAGTGAAAAACTGTTTTTT.

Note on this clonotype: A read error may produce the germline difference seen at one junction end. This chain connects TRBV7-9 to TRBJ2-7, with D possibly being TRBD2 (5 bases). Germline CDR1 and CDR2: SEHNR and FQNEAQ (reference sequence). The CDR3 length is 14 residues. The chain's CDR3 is CASSMASPPYEQYF. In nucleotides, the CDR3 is TGCGCCAGCAGCATGGCTAGCCCTCCCTACGAGCAGTACTTC.